The 14 T cell receptor beta chains listed next were all sequenced from one sample in a study of OX40 agonist ivuxolimab in advanced cancers. The library was prepared using the immunoSEQ multiplex PCR assay. In TCRdb, the immuneACCESS table is reduced to in-frame sequences with V and J assigned. These tables do not hold every clone; where another copy was compared, an unresolved V gene accounts for under half, and the others remain unexplained. Present in this sample are under 90,000 clones, 84% of which were seen just once. The ten most abundant clones make up approximately 2.1% of the sample. This sample comprised CD4+ or CD8+ T cells sorted from blood, obtained in a trial of the OX40 agonist ivuxolimab. These TCRs come from an adult with an advanced solid tumor such as melanoma, head and neck, liver or kidney cancer.

This clone was counted between two and nine times. The J gene is TRBJ2-2, the V gene TRBV7-2; D gene unclear. V was pared by 1 base and J by 8 bases, with 11 bases between. This CDR3 region has 14 residues. CDR1 and CDR2 from the germline V gene are SGHTA and FQGNSA. CDR3 bases: TGTGCCAGCAGCTTAGGAATGGATATTGGGGAGCTGTTTTTT. As protein: CASSLGMDIGELFF. Together with reference TRBV7-2 and TRBJ2-2, the CDR3 gives the full variable domain: GAGVSQSPSNKVTEKGKDVELRCDPISGHTALYWYRQSLGQGLEFLIYFQGNSAPDKSGLPSDRFSAERTGGSVSTLTIQRTQQEDSAVYLCASSLGMDIGELFFGEGSRLTVL.

This chain connects TRBV27 to TRBJ2-1; 11 bases are a match to TRBD2. Germline V CDR1 and CDR2: MNHEY, SMNVEV (reference sequence). With 6 bases clipped from V and 6 bases from J, the junction kept 7 bases outside the gene matches. This CDR3 has 15 amino acids. CDR3 DNA: TGTGCCAGCAGGTTGACTAGCGGGAAAGGCAATGAGCAGTTCTTC. Protein: CASRLTSGKGNEQFF.

This clone showed up just once. Written as DNA, the CDR3 is TGTGCCAGCAGCTTTTCGCCTAATGAAAAACTGTTTTTT. Translating it yields CASSFSPNEKLFF. V gene TRBV9 combines with J gene TRBJ1-4; D not certain. Deletions cut 4 bases from V and 3 bases from J, with 7 bases between. This CDR3 is 13 amino acids long. Germline CDR1 is SGDLS and CDR2 is YYNGEE.

The chain uses TRBV7-2 and TRBJ1-6; 9 nucleotides align to TRBD1. The CDR3 extends over 16 amino acids. Germline trimming cut 0 bases from V and 9 bases from J; bases unmatched to any gene: 6. Germline V gene lookup returns CDR1 SGHTA and CDR2 FQGNSA. In DNA, the CDR3 is TGTGCCAGCAGCTTAGCGGGATGGGACAGGGTTTCACCCCTCCACTTT. Its translation is CASSLAGWDRVSPLHF. The whole variable domain, remainder taken from reference TRBV7-2 and TRBJ1-6, is GAGVSQSPSNKVTEKGKDVELRCDPISGHTALYWYRQSLGQGLEFLIYFQGNSAPDKSGLPSDRFSAERTGGSVSTLTIQRTQQEDSAVYLCASSLAGWDRVSPLHFGNGTRLTVT.

This rearrangement joins TRBV6-6 to TRBJ1-5; 7 nucleotides align to TRBD1. The CDR3 is made up of 15 amino acids. Trimming removed 4 bases from V and 1 base from J; junction bases left unmatched: 4. The V gene's germline CDR1 is MNHNY and CDR2 SVGAGI (reference sequence). CDR3 sequence reads: CASSFHRGSNQPQHF. CDR3 bases: TGTGCCAGCAGTTTCCACAGGGGCAGCAATCAGCCCCAGCATTTT.

This clone turned up a few times. The rearrangement links TRBV10-3 to TRBJ1-1, with D perhaps matching TRBD1 (6 bases). Per germline, CDR1 ENHRY and CDR2 SYGVKD. This CDR3 has 14 amino acids. The ends were cut back, 6 bases at V and 5 bases at J, with 16 bases in the middle. The CDR3 loop reads CAIRDRGRETEAFF. For the CDR3, the DNA is TGTGCCATCAGGGACAGAGGAAGAGAAACTGAAGCTTTCTTT.

The V call is TRBV9, the J call TRBJ2-7, with D perhaps matching TRBD2 (7 bases). This CDR3 is 13 amino acids long. V was trimmed by 6 bases and J by 5 bases, leaving 15 bases between them. Germline CDR1 and CDR2: SGDLS and YYNGEE. CDR3 DNA sequence: TGTGCCAGCACCCCAGGGGAGGGGAACGAGCAGTACTTC. Amino acids: CASTPGEGNEQYF. The full variable domain, in which reference TRBV9 and TRBJ2-7 provide the parts outside the CDR3, is DSGVTQTPKHLITATGQRVTLRCSPRSGDLSVYWYQQSLDQGLQFLIQYYNGEERAKGNILERFSAQQFPDLHSELNLSSLELGDSALYFCASTPGEGNEQYFGPGTRLTVT.

This chain uses TRBV11-2 with TRBJ1-1, with D possibly being TRBD1 (6 bases). The germline CDR1 and CDR2 sequences are SGHAT and FQNNGV. Trimming removed 3 bases at V and 4 bases at J, with 12 bases between. The CDR3 totals 14 residues. The CDR3, as DNA: TGTGCCAGCAGCTTCGGGGGGCTTGGCACTGAAGCTTTCTTT. Its translation: CASSFGGLGTEAFF.

V is TRBV5-5 and J is TRBJ2-7, with D possibly called TRBD1 or TRBD2 (5 bases each). Germline V gene lookup returns CDR1 SGHKS and CDR2 YYEKEE (reference sequence). V lost 4 bases and J 0 bases, leaving 17 bases between the germline ends. CDR3 length equals 16 residues. The DNA for the CDR3 is TGTGCCAGCAGCCCCAGTTGGGACGGGACCTCCTACGAGCAGTACTTC. Amino acid sequence: CASSPSWDGTSYEQYF.

The DNA of the CDR3 is TGTGCCAGCAGCTTGGTACGTGGTCAGTTCAATGAGCAGTTCTTC. Translation gives CASSLVRGQFNEQFF. This chain links TRBV5-5 with TRBJ2-1; the D is unclear. The CDR3 totals 15 residues. Germline CDR1 and CDR2: SGHKS and YYEKEE (reference sequence). V was trimmed by 0 bases and J by 6 bases, leaving 13 bases between them.

The chain joins TRBV10-3 to TRBJ2-3; no clear D gene. The germline V gene has CDR1 ENHRY and CDR2 SYGVKD. The CDR3 runs to 12 residues. With 0 bases removed from V and 7 bases from J, the gap between germline ends came to 5 bases. The CDR3 loop reads CAISESGYTQYF. The CDR3 region has the DNA TGTGCCATCAGTGAGTCGGGTTATACGCAGTATTTT.

J is TRBJ2-7 and V is TRBV9; D tentatively fits TRBD1 or TRBD2 (5 bases each). Deletions cut 2 bases from V and 3 bases from J, with 15 bases between. The V gene's germline CDR1 is SGDLS and CDR2 YYNGEE. CDR3 length equals 15 residues. The CDR3 DNA sequence: TGTGCCAGCAGCGTGGGGACCGCACGGGGCTACGAGCAGTACTTC. Translated: CASSVGTARGYEQYF.

The V call is TRBV7-9, the J call TRBJ1-1; D is ambiguous. With 2 bases removed from V and 1 base from J, the gap between germline ends came to 11 bases. The CDR3 covers 15 residues. Germline CDR1 is SEHNR and CDR2 is FQNEAQ (reference sequence). CDR3 sequence (DNA): TGTGCCAGCAGCTTAAAATCCCTTCCGAACACTGAAGCTTTCTTT. Translation gives CASSLKSLPNTEAFF. The full variable domain, with the rest looked up from reference TRBV7-9 and TRBJ1-1, is DTGVSQNPRHKITKRGQNVTFRCDPISEHNRLYWYRQTLGQGPEFLTYFQNEAQLEKSRLLSDRFSAERPKGSFSTLEIQRTEQGDSAMYLCASSLKSLPNTEAFFGQGTRLTVV.

The chain employs TRBV27 and TRBJ2-3; the D gene is possibly TRBD1 (6 bases). The CDR3 spans 14 residues. The ends were cut back, 3 bases at V and 4 bases at J, with 11 bases in the middle. The germline V gene has CDR1 MNHEY and CDR2 SMNVEV (reference sequence). The CDR3 DNA follows: TGTGCCAGCAGTTTGGTAAAGGGGGCAGATACGCAGTATTTT. Translation: CASSLVKGADTQYF.